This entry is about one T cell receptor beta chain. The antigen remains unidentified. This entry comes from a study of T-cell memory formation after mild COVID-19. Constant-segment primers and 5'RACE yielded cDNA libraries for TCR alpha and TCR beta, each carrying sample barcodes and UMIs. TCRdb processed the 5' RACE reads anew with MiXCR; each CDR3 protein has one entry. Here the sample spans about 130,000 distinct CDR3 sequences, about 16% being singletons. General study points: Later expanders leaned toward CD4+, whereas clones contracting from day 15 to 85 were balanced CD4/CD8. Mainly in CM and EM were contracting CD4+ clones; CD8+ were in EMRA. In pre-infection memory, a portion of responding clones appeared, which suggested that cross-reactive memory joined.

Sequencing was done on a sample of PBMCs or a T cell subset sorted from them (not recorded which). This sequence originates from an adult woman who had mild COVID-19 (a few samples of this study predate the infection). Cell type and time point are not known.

As DNA, the CDR3 is TGTGCCAGCAGTTACTCCACGGACAGCTATGGCTACACCTTC. Translated, it gives CASSYSTDSYGYTF. V gene TRBV6-5 combines with J gene TRBJ1-2; maybe TRBD1 (6 bases). Trimming took off 0 bases at V and 4 bases at J, with 9 bases between the two ends. The CDR3 sequence is 14 residues long. Germline V CDR1 and CDR2: MNHEY, SVGAGI.